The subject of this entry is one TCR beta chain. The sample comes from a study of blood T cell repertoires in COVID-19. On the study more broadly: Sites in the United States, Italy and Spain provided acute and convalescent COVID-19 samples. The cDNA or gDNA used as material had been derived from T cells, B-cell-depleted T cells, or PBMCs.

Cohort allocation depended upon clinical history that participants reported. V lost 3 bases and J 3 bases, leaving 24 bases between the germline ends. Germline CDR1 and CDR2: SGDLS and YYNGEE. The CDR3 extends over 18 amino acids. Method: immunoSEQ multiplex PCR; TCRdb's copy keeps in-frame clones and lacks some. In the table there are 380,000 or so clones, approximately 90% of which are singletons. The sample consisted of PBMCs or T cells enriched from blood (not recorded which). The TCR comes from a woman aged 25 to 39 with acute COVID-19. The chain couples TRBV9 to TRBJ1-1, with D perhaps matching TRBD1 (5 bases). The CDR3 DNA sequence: TGTGCCAGCAGCGCTCACATCGCGGGCATCGCGGGGGACACTGAAGCTTTCTTT. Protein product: CASSAHIAGIAGDTEAFF.